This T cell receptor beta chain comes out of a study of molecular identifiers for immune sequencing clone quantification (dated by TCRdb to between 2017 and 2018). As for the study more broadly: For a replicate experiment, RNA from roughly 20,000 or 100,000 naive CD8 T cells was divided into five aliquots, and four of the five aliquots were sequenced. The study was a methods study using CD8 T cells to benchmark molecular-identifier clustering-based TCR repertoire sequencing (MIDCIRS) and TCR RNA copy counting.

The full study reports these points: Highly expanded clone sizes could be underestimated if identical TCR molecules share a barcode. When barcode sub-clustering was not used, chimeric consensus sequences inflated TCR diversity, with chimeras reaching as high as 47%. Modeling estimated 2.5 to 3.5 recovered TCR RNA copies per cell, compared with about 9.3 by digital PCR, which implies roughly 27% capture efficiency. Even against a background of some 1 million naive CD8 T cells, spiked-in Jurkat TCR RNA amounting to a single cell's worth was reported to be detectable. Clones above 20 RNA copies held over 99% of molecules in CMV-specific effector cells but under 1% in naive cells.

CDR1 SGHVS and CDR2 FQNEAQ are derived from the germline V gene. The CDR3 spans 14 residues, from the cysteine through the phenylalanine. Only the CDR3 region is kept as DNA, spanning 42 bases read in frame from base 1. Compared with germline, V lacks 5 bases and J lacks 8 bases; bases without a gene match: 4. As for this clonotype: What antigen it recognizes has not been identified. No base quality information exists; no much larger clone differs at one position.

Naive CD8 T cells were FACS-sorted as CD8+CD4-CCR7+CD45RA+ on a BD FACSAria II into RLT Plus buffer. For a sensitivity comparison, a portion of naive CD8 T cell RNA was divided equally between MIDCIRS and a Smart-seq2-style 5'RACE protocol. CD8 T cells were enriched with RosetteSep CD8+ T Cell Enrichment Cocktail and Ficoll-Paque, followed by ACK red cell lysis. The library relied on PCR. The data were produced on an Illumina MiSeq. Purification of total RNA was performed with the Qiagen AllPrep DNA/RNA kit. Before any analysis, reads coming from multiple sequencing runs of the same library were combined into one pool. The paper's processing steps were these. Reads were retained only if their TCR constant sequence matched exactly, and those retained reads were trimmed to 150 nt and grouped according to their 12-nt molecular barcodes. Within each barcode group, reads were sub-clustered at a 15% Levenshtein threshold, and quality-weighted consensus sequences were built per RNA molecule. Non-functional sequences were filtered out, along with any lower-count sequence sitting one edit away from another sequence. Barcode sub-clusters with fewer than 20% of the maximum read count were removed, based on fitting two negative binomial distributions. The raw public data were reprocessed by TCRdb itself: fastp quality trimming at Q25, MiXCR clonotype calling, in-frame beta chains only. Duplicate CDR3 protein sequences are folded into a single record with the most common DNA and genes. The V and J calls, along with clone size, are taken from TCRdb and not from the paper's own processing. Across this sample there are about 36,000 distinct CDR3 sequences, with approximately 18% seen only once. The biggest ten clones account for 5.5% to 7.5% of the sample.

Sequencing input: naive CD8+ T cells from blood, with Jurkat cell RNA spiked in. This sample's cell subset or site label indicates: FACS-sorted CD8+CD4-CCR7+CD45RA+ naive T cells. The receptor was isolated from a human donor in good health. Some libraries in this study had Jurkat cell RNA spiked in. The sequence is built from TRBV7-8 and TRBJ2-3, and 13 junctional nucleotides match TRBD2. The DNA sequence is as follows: TGTGCCAGCAGCCTCGGGACTAGCGGGACTACGCAGTATTTT. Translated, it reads CASSLGTSGTTQYF.